This T cell receptor (beta chain) derives from a study of CD8 T cells in ankylosing spondylitis. Study results and limitations: In ankylosing spondylitis blood, a motif of roughly eight highly homologous TCR beta variants appeared characteristic. Disease-linked clones reportedly concentrated significantly in matched ankylosing spondylitis synovial fluid. Earlier reports found some motif variants in synovial fluid and blood in reactive arthritis.

In regard to this clonotype: Its antigen is unknown.

CDR1 and CDR2 (germline): SGHRS, YFSETQ. CDR3 length: 17 residues. V gave up 5 bases and J gave up 2 bases; unmatched junction bases: 11. TCRdb re-called the 5' RACE reads with MiXCR, one entry per CDR3 protein. The data hold roughly 180,000 distinct CDR3 sequences, with roughly 10% observed a single time. The chain combines TRBV5-1 with TRBJ2-3; 10 nucleotides match TRBD2. The specimen was blood, either unsorted or a sorted T cell fraction (not recorded which). This receptor was obtained from a male donor with ankylosing spondylitis or in good health (not recorded which). The CDR3 protein is CASRQGAGGPSTDTQYF. The CDR3 coding sequence is TGCGCCAGCAGGCAGGGAGCGGGAGGGCCTTCCACAGATACGCAGTATTTT.